These 28 T cell receptor beta chains share one sample of origin, sequenced in a study of T-cell reconstitution after alpha-beta-depleted transplantation in children. A library of TCRbeta sequences, prepared with unique molecular identifiers, was generated. Each CDR3 protein is one row after TCRdb ran MiXCR on the PCR reads. The repertoire has about 500,000 distinct CDR3 sequences, about 30% of them found once; the top ten carry approximately 2.3%. The sample here was PBMCs from the stem cell graft donor, taken from the stem cell graft. These receptors were collected from a human donor who donated a stem cell graft to a child with aplastic anemia.

This clonotype was picked up a small number of times. This chain joins TRBV10-3 and TRBJ1-1, with D possibly being TRBD1 (5 bases). This CDR3 has 10 amino acids. Germline loops: CDR1 ENHRY, CDR2 SYGVKD. V gave up 8 bases and J gave up 6 bases, with 7 bases separating them. This CDR3 is CAIGGPEAFF. CDR3 nucleotides: TGTGCCATCGGGGGTCCTGAAGCTTTCTTT.

This chain's CDR3 is CASSLLPRDRYNEQFF. The CDR3, as DNA: TGTGCCAGCAGTTTATTGCCCCGGGACAGATACAATGAGCAGTTCTTC. This sequence joins TRBV12-3 or TRBV12-4 and TRBJ2-1, with 7 bases aligning to TRBD1. This CDR3 is 16 amino acids long. J lost 4 bases, V lost 2 bases, and 8 bases had no gene match.

Only a few counts were recorded for this clonotype. The chain couples TRBV20-1 to TRBJ2-1; D is possibly TRBD1 (6 bases). The CDR3 runs 14 residues. Germline CDR1 DFQATT, CDR2 SNEGSKA (reference sequence). With 0 bases removed from V and 8 bases from J, the gap between germline ends came to 14 bases. The CDR3 bases are TGCAGTGCTAGAGAGGCAGGGGCGGCGTATGAGCAGTTCTTC. It encodes CSAREAGAAYEQFF.

This chain joins TRBV2 and TRBJ1-1; the D gene is possibly TRBD1 (6 bases). The CDR3 extends over 15 amino acids. V was cut by 5 bases and J by 1 base, with 14 bases left in between. The germline CDR1 and CDR2 sequences are SNHLY and FYNNEI. The CDR3 here is CASSTHGQTNTEAFF. CDR3 nucleotide sequence: TGTGCCAGCAGTACTCACGGACAGACGAACACTGAAGCTTTCTTT.

The genes are TRBV11-2 and TRBJ2-3; 11 bases agree with TRBD2. Germline V lookup: CDR1 SGHAT, CDR2 FQNNGV. This CDR3 is 19 amino acids long. The V segment lost 0 bases and the J segment 3 bases; nucleotides outside the gene matches: 11. CDR3 nucleotide sequence: TGTGCCAGCAGCTTAGAGGGAGTAGCGGGAGGGCCGAGTACAGATACGCAGTATTTT. It specifies CASSLEGVAGGPSTDTQYF.

The chain recombines TRBV7-9 with TRBJ1-1, with TRBD1 matching over 7 bases. Germline assignment: CDR1 SEHNR and CDR2 FQNEAQ (reference sequence). CDR3 length equals 15 residues. Trimming removed 1 base from V and 1 base from J; junction bases left unmatched: 3. The CDR3: CASSLDGQANTEAFF. For the CDR3, the DNA is TGTGCCAGCAGCTTAGACGGACAGGCGAACACTGAAGCTTTCTTT.

The rearrangement joins TRBV15 to TRBJ2-4; 7 positions match TRBD1. J lost 7 bases, V lost 2 bases, and 8 bases had no gene match. Germline CDR1 is LNHNV and CDR2 is YYDKDF (reference sequence). This CDR3 region has 15 residues. The CDR3 DNA reads as TGTGCCACCAGCAGATCGGGACAGTCAAGGAACATTCAGTACTTC. It encodes CATSRSGQSRNIQYF.

This clonotype occurred a few times. V gene TRBV6-2 or TRBV6-3 combines with J gene TRBJ2-7; D gene unclear. The germline CDR1 and CDR2 sequences are MNHEY and SVGEGT. Trimming took 6 bases from V and 3 from J, leaving 12 bases between them. The CDR3 loop spans 13 amino acids. CDR3 nucleotides: TGTGCCAGCAGGGATGGGGTATACTACGAGCAGTACGTC. Translation gives CASRDGVYYEQYV.

The table lists this clonotype with a few counts. V and J are TRBV11-2 and TRBJ1-3, with a possible D match to TRBD1 (6 bases). Trimming stripped 3 bases from V and 4 bases from J, with 22 bases between. The germline CDR1 and CDR2 sequences are SGHAT and FQNNGV. The CDR3 runs 18 residues. The CDR3 DNA reads as TGTGCCAGCAGCTTGCCCGGGACACGACCCGGCACGGGAAACACCATATATTTT. This translates into CASSLPGTRPGTGNTIYF.

This clonotype was observed a handful of times. The V and J genes are TRBV19 and TRBJ2-1; 8 bases fit TRBD2. The CDR3 is 18 amino acids. The V gene's germline CDR1 is LNHDA and CDR2 SQIVND (reference sequence). V lost 2 bases and J lost 9; bases outside the gene matches: 18. For the CDR3, the DNA is TGTGCCAGTAGTATAAGTCTAGCGGGTCTTGGACCCTCGGTTGAGCAGTTCTTC. Translation: CASSISLAGLGPSVEQFF.

This clonotype has a handful of counts. The J gene is TRBJ2-3, the V gene TRBV6-2 or TRBV6-3, with D hard to call. The ends were cut back, 8 bases at V and 6 bases at J, with 9 bases in the middle. Germline V gives CDR1 MNHEY, CDR2 SVGEGT. CDR3 length equals 11 residues. The CDR3 bases are TGTGCCAGCTTCAACGGGGATACGCAGTATTTT. Translating gives CASFNGDTQYF.

The sample holds a few counts of this clonotype. V is TRBV20-1 and J is TRBJ2-3, with a tentative D call TRBD2 (6 bases). The V end was cut by 4 bases, the J end by 3 bases, with 14 bases between. CDR1 and CDR2 (germline): DFQATT, SNEGSKA (reference sequence). CDR3 length: 14 amino acids. The CDR3 sequence: CSATRPGVTDTQYF. The CDR3 bases are TGCAGTGCTACCCGCCCGGGGGTTACAGATACGCAGTATTTT.

As to this clonotype: One end of the junction varies from germline; a read error may be responsible. The rearrangement links TRBV7-3 to TRBJ2-3, with 9 bases that match TRBD2. CDR1 is SGHTA and CDR2 is FQGTGA in the germline V gene. There are 15 residues in the CDR3. The CDR3 spells CASSLGGRGPDAQYF. The CDR3 DNA is TGTGCCAGCAGCTTGGGCGGGAGGGGGCCAGATGCGCAGTATTTT.

This clonotype was detected ten times or more. J is TRBJ2-1 and V is TRBV18; TRBD1 or TRBD2 may be the D gene (5 bases each). Germline V lookup: CDR1 KGHSH, CDR2 LQKENI. The CDR3 spans 13 residues. V lost 4 bases and J 4 bases, leaving 8 bases between the germline ends. DNA of the CDR3: TGTGCCAGCTCACTAGGGGAGTACAATGAGCAGTTCTTC. It translates to CASSLGEYNEQFF.

Only a few counts were recorded for this clonotype. The chain carries TRBV29-1 and TRBJ2-7; a possible D gene is TRBD2 (5 bases). Trimming left V 4 bases short and J 4 bases short, with 14 bases between. CDR3 length equals 13 residues. Germline V lookup: CDR1 SQVTM, CDR2 ANQGSEA. The CDR3 sequence: CSVATGNGYEQYF. In nucleotides, the CDR3 is TGCAGCGTTGCCACCGGGAACGGGTACGAGCAGTACTTC.

The sample holds one count of this clonotype. V is TRBV4-3 and J is TRBJ2-3; D may be TRBD2 (5 bases). V was shortened by 0 bases and J by 6 bases, with 10 bases between the two germline ends. This CDR3 region has 14 residues. Per the germline V gene, CDR1 is LGHNA and CDR2 is YSLEER. DNA for the CDR3: TGCGCCAGCAGCCAAGATGCGGGTTCGGATACGCAGTATTTT. Residues: CASSQDAGSDTQYF.

This chain uses TRBV12-3 or TRBV12-4 with TRBJ1-3; 8 nucleotides line up with TRBD1. There are 16 residues in the CDR3. Trimming at V came to 7 bases and at J to 0 bases, leaving 8 bases not matched to a gene. CDR3 in DNA: TGTGCCAGCACCTCGAGAGGGACAGGCTCTGGAAACACCATATATTTT. It translates to CASTSRGTGSGNTIYF.

The chain couples TRBV12-3 or TRBV12-4 to TRBJ1-5; D not resolved. Trimming stripped 8 bases from V and 6 bases from J, with 11 bases between. The CDR3 has 12 residues. CDR3 protein: CASRTALQPQHF. The CDR3 DNA reads TGTGCCAGCCGAACTGCCCTTCAGCCCCAGCATTTT.

V usage is TRBV7-2 and J usage is TRBJ1-2, with D possibly TRBD1 on 6 matching bases. Trimming removed 0 bases at V and 7 bases at J, with 12 bases between. The CDR3 contains 14 residues. Germline-derived CDR1 and CDR2 are SGHTA and FQGNSA. In DNA form, the CDR3 reads TGTGCCAGCAGCTTAGCCTCGGGGGCCTCTGGCTACACCTTC. It encodes CASSLASGASGYTF.

The sample holds a few counts of this clonotype. The CDR3 reads CASSAGTGEVAGELFF. The CDR3 bases are TGCGCCAGCAGCGCGGGGACAGGGGAGGTCGCCGGGGAGCTGTTTTTT. The chain has TRBV10-1 and TRBJ2-2; 10 bases align to TRBD1. Germline CDR1 reads WNHNN; CDR2 reads SYGVQD (reference sequence). V was clipped by 6 bases and J by 6 bases; unmatched bases: 10. This CDR3 has 16 amino acids.

This clonotype was detected a few times. The gene calls are TRBV10-3 and TRBJ2-1; 8 nucleotides align to TRBD2. CDR1 ENHRY and CDR2 SYGVKD come from the germline V gene. The ends lost 5 bases at V and 8 bases at J; junction bases unmatched: 8. The CDR3 runs 14 residues. The CDR3 DNA sequence: TGTGCCATCAGTCAGCGGGAGATGGAGGATGAGCAGTTCTTC. It translates to CAISQREMEDEQFF.

The chain joins TRBV15 to TRBJ2-2, with D possibly being TRBD2 (5 bases). Germline V gene lookup returns CDR1 LNHNV and CDR2 YYDKDF (reference sequence). The CDR3 sequence is 15 residues long. V was cut by 0 bases and J by 7 bases, with 12 bases left in between. The CDR3 loop is CATSRDRGFGGELFF. The CDR3 nucleotides are TGTGCCACCAGCAGAGATCGAGGGTTTGGCGGGGAGCTGTTTTTT. Full variable domain (remainder filled in from reference TRBV15 and TRBJ2-2): DAMVIQNPRYQVTQFGKPVTLSCSQTLNHNVMYWYQQKSSQAPKLLFHYYDKDFNNEADTPDNFQSRRPNTSFCFLDIRSPGLGDTAMYLCATSRDRGFGGELFFGEGSRLTVL.

CDR3 sequence: CASRRGLQDTQYF. In nucleotides, the CDR3 is TGTGCCAGCAGACGGGGACTTCAAGATACGCAGTATTTT. J is TRBJ2-3 and V is TRBV6-2 or TRBV6-3; D is possibly TRBD2 (6 bases). The V gene lost 6 bases and the J gene lost 5 bases, with 12 bases spanning the gap. Germline-derived CDR1 and CDR2 are MNHEY and SVGEGT. The CDR3 loop spans 13 amino acids.

J is TRBJ2-6 and V is TRBV6-1; possible D gene TRBD1, 6 bases. Germline CDR1 reads MNHNS; CDR2 reads SASEGT. The V gene lost 7 bases and the J gene lost 2 bases, with 6 bases spanning the gap. This CDR3 contains 13 residues. The CDR3 is CASNRAGANVLTF. The CDR3 DNA reads TGTGCCAGCAACAGGGCTGGGGCCAACGTCCTGACTTTC.

The genes are TRBV12-3 or TRBV12-4 and TRBJ1-1, with D possibly being TRBD1 (6 bases). The ends were cut back, 5 bases at V and 0 bases at J, with 10 bases in the middle. The CDR3 covers 14 residues. The CDR3 sequence: CASSPGQVNTEAFF. For the CDR3, the DNA is TGTGCCAGCAGTCCGGGACAAGTGAACACTGAAGCTTTCTTT.

This clonotype has only a few counts. V and J are TRBV20-1 and TRBJ1-5, with 8 positions matching TRBD1. CDR1 and CDR2 (germline): DFQATT, SNEGSKA (reference sequence). V was pared by 3 bases and J by 6 bases, with 4 bases of the junction left unmatched. This CDR3 is built from 13 residues. The CDR3, as DNA: TGCAGTGCTAGTCCAGGGGGCGGTCAGCCCCAGCATTTT. Amino acids: CSASPGGGQPQHF.

This clonotype was observed a few times. The chain has TRBV7-2 and TRBJ1-5, with D possibly TRBD1 on 6 matching bases. V was clipped by 5 bases and J by 0 bases, with 11 bases between them. The CDR3 loop spans 15 amino acids. CDR1 is SGHTA and CDR2 is FQGNSA in the germline V gene. The CDR3 sequence: CASSPGDLSNQPQHF. CDR3 in DNA: TGTGCCAGCAGCCCAGGGGACCTTAGCAATCAGCCCCAGCATTTT.

V and J are TRBV7-2 and TRBJ2-7, with 9 bases identical to TRBD1. Germline loops: CDR1 SGHTA, CDR2 FQGNSA. Germline trimming cut 3 bases from V and 0 bases from J; bases unmatched to any gene: 3. This CDR3 spans 15 amino acids. The CDR3 DNA reads as TGTGCCAGCAGCTTTGACAGGGGGAACTCCTACGAGCAGTACTTC. It yields the protein CASSFDRGNSYEQYF.